Listed here is a single TCR beta chain. Its target is unknown. This record comes from a study of vaccination effects on CD4 cells after COVID-19. Sequenced by immunoSEQ multiplex PCR; TCRdb stores in-frame clones only, minus some. The table records 40,000 to 55,000 clones, approximately 74% of them present only once. Findings of the study overall: Marked clonal contraction of infection- and vaccine-induced clones was seen late after vaccination.

The culture ran for about 11 days, and then CD4+ T cells were isolated. Infection dated between March and December 2020, before the Alpha, Beta and Delta variants reached the United States. This clonotype originated in a human donor who had a prior SARS-CoV-2 infection. The material was CD4+ T cells from PBMCs cultured without peptide, obtained before COVID-19 vaccination.

CDR3 loop: CASSPDRDRGDGYTF. The CDR3 coding sequence is TGTGCCAGCAGCCCGGATCGGGACAGGGGGGATGGCTACACCTTC. This chain uses TRBV4-2 with TRBJ1-2; TRBD1 agrees at 11 bases. Germline CDR1 LGHNA, CDR2 YNFKEQ. The CDR3 contains 15 residues. The ends lost 4 bases at V and 6 bases at J; junction bases unmatched: 7.